These T cell receptor beta chains were read from a single sample in a study of identical twins. In TCRdb, the 5' RACE reads were re-called with MiXCR into one record per CDR3 protein. Of roughly 690,000 distinct CDR3 sequences in the sample, roughly 20% were seen once. This same sample was also taken into another study, of T cells expressing NK-cell markers.

The sequencing sample was made of PBMCs. The receptors were sampled from a woman younger than 30 in good health. The CDR3 runs from the conserved cysteine through the conserved F or W.

v_call	j_call	cdr3_aa
TRBV29-1	TRBJ2-2	CSAGNTGELFF
TRBV27	TRBJ2-7	CASSPRGRSSYEQYF
TRBV20-1	TRBJ2-1	CSGKGGRAYNEQFF
TRBV12-3/TRBV12-4	TRBJ1-5	CASSLASGDNQPQHF
TRBV7-2	TRBJ2-4	CASTHPTGEMAKNIQYF
TRBV6-5	TRBJ2-7	CASSYRPEAYEQYF
TRBV29-1	TRBJ2-7	CSEGVPHEQYF
TRBV2	TRBJ1-1	CASIGGNTEAFF
TRBV6-5	TRBJ2-1	CASNLMSLAGDNEQFF
TRBV5-1	TRBJ1-2	CASSPSGQEYYGYTF
TRBV5-1	TRBJ2-1	CASSQDGNLNEQFF
TRBV19	TRBJ2-7	CASMDLARFPLSYEQYF
TRBV6-5	TRBJ2-2	CASSSEGDRAVGELFF
TRBV19	TRBJ1-5	CASSIDRVFGFQPQHF
TRBV6-2/TRBV6-3	TRBJ2-4	CASSPRDYLAKNIQYF
TRBV5-1	TRBJ2-3	CASSPRLAQRYTDTQYF
TRBV9	TRBJ2-1	CASSSPRGAGGHEQFF
TRBV4-1	TRBJ2-3	CASSHSIRSSTSTDTQYF
TRBV6-1	TRBJ1-1	CASSHGTRGTEAFF
TRBV20-1	TRBJ2-5	CSASGGAYLGETQYF
TRBV28	TRBJ2-7	CASTVAGGRGYEQYF
TRBV30	TRBJ2-2	CAWSVNYGGAGELFF
TRBV10-3	TRBJ2-1	CAISGPGQGINNEQFF
TRBV20-1	TRBJ2-2	CSANQAPGTGELFF
TRBV7-8	TRBJ1-5	CASSFSGGASPQHF
TRBV7-9	TRBJ2-1	CASSSRRENILEQFF
TRBV20-1	TRBJ2-7	CSAADGTTGEQYF
TRBV20-1	TRBJ1-6	CSARDLGTSSYNSPLHF
TRBV20-1	TRBJ2-1	CSARDTSGSIEQFF
TRBV20-1	TRBJ2-1	CSARDLLADPYNEQFF
TRBV7-2	TRBJ2-1	CASQAPLGIPNYNEQFF
TRBV5-6	TRBJ2-7	CASSFPSLAYEQYF
TRBV20-1	TRBJ2-1	CSANHRSGSSYNEQFF
TRBV20-1	TRBJ2-7	CSARGYRVHEQYF
TRBV7-3	TRBJ2-3	CASSLTPGGGPDTQYF
TRBV10-2	TRBJ2-5	CASTGSVEETQYF
TRBV12-3/TRBV12-4	TRBJ2-7	CASSFRAHEQYF
TRBV10-3	TRBJ1-3	CAISRPGNTIYF
TRBV6-1	TRBJ1-1	CASTQHAANTEAFF
TRBV5-5	TRBJ2-1	CASSKVGTGGSDEQFF
TRBV18	TRBJ1-2	CASSPGVASLNYGYTF
TRBV20-1	TRBJ2-7	CSARVFGQGGYEQYF
TRBV7-2	TRBJ2-5	CASSLGGGRVETQYF
TRBV12-3/TRBV12-4	TRBJ1-1	CASSLMEANTEAFF
TRBV21-1	TRBJ2-7	CASSNLTTYSYEQYF
TRBV6-1	TRBJ1-3	CASSRDSPSGNTIYF
TRBV3-1	TRBJ2-1	CASSQDNGIREQFF
TRBV20-1	TRBJ2-7	CSARFGFYEQYF
TRBV12-3/TRBV12-4	TRBJ2-5	CASSRRTGHQETQYF
TRBV9	TRBJ2-5	CASSVEGRPGGETQYF
TRBV12-3/TRBV12-4	TRBJ1-5	CATSMGDQPQHF